Listed below are T cell receptor beta chains from one sample, sequenced in a study of T cells in Graves' hyperthyroidism and ophthalmopathy. TCRdb reprocessed the multiplex PCR reads via MiXCR and lists one record per CDR3 protein. The profile shows over 500,000 distinct CDR3 sequences, about 16% of them singletons. The material sequenced was blood. These receptors were collected from a woman aged 25 to 39 with Graves' ophthalmopathy. Each CDR3 is given with its conserved first and last residue.

j_call v_call cdr3_aa
TRBJ1-5 TRBV6-1 CASNLAGSNQPQHF
TRBJ1-2 TRBV29-1 CSVEGEALRDGYTF
TRBJ2-5 TRBV3-1 CASTGLAEETQYF
TRBJ1-4 TRBV3-1 CASTNVGLGEKLFF
TRBJ2-1 TRBV12-3/TRBV12-4 CASTGTLYNEQFF
TRBJ2-7 TRBV4-1 CASSQVPTGFPYEQYF
TRBJ1-4 TRBV7-9 CASSLVSGGSEKLFF
TRBJ1-2 TRBV10-3 CAIRDSILLDPNNYGYTF
TRBJ2-3 TRBV18 CASSRLAVDTDTQYF
TRBJ2-7 TRBV3-1 CASSQDSLAGGPSDEQYF
TRBJ2-1 TRBV7-3 CASSLSFGQKQFF
TRBJ1-5 TRBV20-1 CSARQSNQPQHF
TRBJ2-5 TRBV6-2/TRBV6-3 CASSGQGEQETQYF
TRBJ1-2 TRBV6-1 CASTGTGRYGYTF
TRBJ2-4 TRBV30 CAWAGTGGGRKNIQYF
TRBJ1-5 TRBV18 CASSPRTGRQPQHF
TRBJ2-3 TRBV7-7 CASSLGPGTDTQYF
TRBJ2-2 TRBV30 CAWSVPFRQGTGELFF
TRBJ2-7 TRBV6-1 CASSWTGVSYEQYF
TRBJ2-5 TRBV6-2/TRBV6-3 CASSYAGGPQETQYF
TRBJ2-7 TRBV5-1 CASEGGTYEQYF
TRBJ1-5 TRBV18 CASSPYRVNQPQHF
TRBJ2-2 TRBV6-1 CAIPSGGGELFF
TRBJ2-3 TRBV12-3/TRBV12-4 CASSLKGAPSTDAQYF
TRBJ2-1 TRBV27 CASSSTTGVNEQFF
TRBJ1-2 TRBV3-1 CASSQGPGRGYTF
TRBJ1-1 TRBV27 CASRQGFEAFF
TRBJ1-5 TRBV7-8 CASSLWGEAQPQHF
TRBJ2-1 TRBV9 CASSVGGAGANYEQFF
TRBJ2-3 TRBV6-2/TRBV6-3 CASSYTRGDTQYF
TRBJ2-5 TRBV5-1 CASSVAGVRETQYF
TRBJ2-1 TRBV12-3/TRBV12-4 CASSSPAGVLNEQFF
TRBJ2-3 TRBV20-1 CSAPPGAFATDTQYF
TRBJ1-4 TRBV7-9 CASSLIDRVGEKLFF
TRBJ1-1 TRBV20-1 CSARPKMRGRLSMDTEAFF
TRBJ1-2 TRBV28 CASSGTGNPYGYTF
TRBJ2-7 TRBV6-2/TRBV6-3 CASSSALYEQYF
TRBJ2-7 TRBV29-1 CSVEGRAGTYEQYF
TRBJ1-2 TRBV7-8 CASSQDSTYTF
TRBJ2-1 TRBV5-5 CASSLLHQRGYNEQFF
TRBJ2-1 TRBV7-2 CASSRVQGASANEQFF
TRBJ1-4 TRBV7-9 CASSLAGGREKLFF
TRBJ2-3 TRBV28 CASRTGAVDTQYF